These T cell receptor beta chains were read from a single sample in a study of blood T cell repertoires in COVID-19. The data were produced by immunoSEQ multiplex PCR, yet TCRdb's version contains in-frame clones alone and is incomplete. The table shows roughly 62,000 clones, with 70% to 85% occurring only once. Sequencing was carried out using peripheral blood. The receptors were gathered from a woman of 80 years or more with active or convalescent COVID-19. Each CDR3 is given with its conserved first and last residue. D genes are given only for firm matches. Rows may omit the clone size; those that give it use once, few, many or a size class.

size	D	V	J	DNA	CDR3
.	.	TRBV6-5	TRBJ1-5	TGTGCCAGCAGAGACGGGACATCTAGCAATCAGCCCCAGCATTTT	CASRDGTSSNQPQHF
.	.	TRBV11-3	TRBJ2-5	TGTGCCAGCAGCAAGCGGACGGATAGTCAAGAGACCCAGTACTTC	CASSKRTDSQETQYF
.	.	TRBV19	TRBJ2-1	TGTGCCAGTAGTATAGATCTCAGGGGCAATGAGCAGTTCTTC	CASSIDLRGNEQFF
.	TRBD1	TRBV3-1/TRBV3-2	TRBJ1-1	TGTGCCAGCAGCCGAGGACAGGGGGAAAGCACTGAAGCTTTCTTT	CASSRGQGESTEAFF
.	TRBD1	TRBV27	TRBJ1-2	TGTGCCAGCAGTTTACGGGACAGGGGTGGCTACACCTTC	CASSLRDRGGYTF
.	.	TRBV19	TRBJ1-2	TGTGCCAGTAGTCCTGCCAGGGGTTTTACAGTCTTCGAACGCTATGGCTACACCTTC	CASSPARGFTVFERYGYTF
.	.	TRBV27	TRBJ2-1	TGTGCCAGCAGTTTCCCCGGGGGGCGAGATGAGCAGTTCTTC	CASSFPGGRDEQFF
.	.	TRBV6-6	TRBJ1-2	TGTGCCAGCAGTTACTCTCGGGACACCTCCCACTACACCTTC	CASSYSRDTSHYTF
.	.	TRBV9	TRBJ2-4	TGTGCCAGCAGCGTAGCAGAGGGTAGCGGCGATATAGCCAAAAACATTCAGTACTTC	CASSVAEGSGDIAKNIQYF
.	TRBD1	TRBV7-8	TRBJ1-1	TGTGCCAGCAGCCAGTTTTCGGGACAGTACACTGAAGCTTTCTTT	CASSQFSGQYTEAFF
.	.	TRBV6-5	TRBJ1-5	TGTGCCAGCAATCCAACAGGCTCCAATCAGCCCCAGCATTTT	CASNPTGSNQPQHF
once	.	TRBV5-1	TRBJ2-7	TGCGCCAGCAGCTCCAATTCCGGACTGACCTACGAGCAGTACTTC	CASSSNSGLTYEQYF
.	.	TRBV3-1/TRBV3-2	TRBJ1-5	TGTGCCAGCAGCCAAGTATCCGCGGATCAGCCCCAGCATTTT	CASSQVSADQPQHF
.	.	TRBV13	TRBJ2-2	TGTGCCAGCAGCTTGTATTCCGGGGGGCTGAACACCGGGGAGCTGTTTTTT	CASSLYSGGLNTGELFF
.	.	TRBV28	TRBJ2-5	TGTGCCATTAAAACCGGGGGTAGAGAGACCCAGTACTTC	CAIKTGGRETQYF
.	.	TRBV5-1	TRBJ1-4	TGCGCCAGCAGCCCAGGGACATCACTTAATGAAAAACTGTTTTTT	CASSPGTSLNEKLFF
.	.	TRBV29-1	TRBJ2-3	TGCAGCGTTCGACAGGACCCAGATACGCAGTATTTT	CSVRQDPDTQYF
few	.	TRBV29-1	TRBJ2-5	TGCAGCATAGCCCGGGCGCTCGGGGTAGGTGGAGAGACCCAGTACTTC	CSIARALGVGGETQYF
.	.	TRBV11-2	TRBJ2-7	TGTGCCAGCAGCTTAGACGGAGGGACCTACGAGCAGTACTTC	CASSLDGGTYEQYF
once	TRBD2	TRBV7-3	TRBJ2-5	TGTGCCAGCAGCTTAACGTTTGCTAGCGGGGTGGAGACCCAGTACTTC	CASSLTFASGVETQYF
few	.	TRBV18	TRBJ1-5	TGTGCCAGCTCACCAGGGGCCGACAATCAGCCCCAGCATTTT	CASSPGADNQPQHF
.	TRBD1	TRBV10-1	TRBJ1-1	TGCGCCAGCAGCCGGGACAGGTTCACTGAAGCTTTCTTT	CASSRDRFTEAFF
.	.	TRBV19	TRBJ1-5	TGTGCCAGTAGCCCAACGCGTAGGGGAGGTGTCCAGCCCCAGCATTTT	CASSPTRRGGVQPQHF
.	TRBD1	TRBV5-1	TRBJ1-1	TGCGCCAGCAGCCGGCCGGGACAGGGAGGCCGGGTGAACACTGAAGCTTTCTTT	CASSRPGQGGRVNTEAFF
.	.	TRBV14	TRBJ1-1	TGTGCCAGCAAAAGAGCCATGAACACTGAAGCTTTCTTT	CASKRAMNTEAFF
.	.	TRBV2	TRBJ1-2	TGTGCCAGCAGTGGGTTGGGGCTTTCAGGCTACACCTTC	CASSGLGLSGYTF
.	.	TRBV6-1	TRBJ1-2	TGTGCCAGCAGGGAAGGACAGCCAGCCGCTTATGGCTACACCTTC	CASREGQPAAYGYTF
.	.	TRBV7-9	TRBJ1-6	TGTGCCAGCAGCCCGACCGGCGGTGCACCCCTCCACTTT	CASSPTGGAPLHF
.	TRBD2	TRBV5-4	TRBJ2-3	TGTGCCAGCAGCCTAGGGACTAGCGTAGGCACAGATACGCAGTATTTT	CASSLGTSVGTDTQYF
.	TRBD2	TRBV18	TRBJ2-7	TGTGCCAGCTCACCAGGGGGGGGTAGCTCCTACGAGCAGTACTTC	CASSPGGGSSYEQYF
.	.	TRBV5-1	TRBJ2-7	TGCGCCAGCAGCTTGCTAGTCAGGGTAGGCGAGCAGTACTTC	CASSLLVRVGEQYF
.	.	TRBV13	TRBJ1-3	TGTGCCAGCAGCCGAGGTGACGGAAGCTCTGGAAACACCATATATTTT	CASSRGDGSSGNTIYF
.	.	TRBV14	TRBJ2-5	TGTGCCAGCAGCCAGGGGGCCCCGCAGCTCATCCAAGAGACCCAGTACTTC	CASSQGAPQLIQETQYF
once	TRBD2	TRBV11-2	TRBJ2-1	TGTGCCAGCAGCTTAGCTAGCGGGGGGATATACAATGAGCAGTTCTTC	CASSLASGGIYNEQFF
.	TRBD2	TRBV19	TRBJ2-5	TGTGCCAGTAACCCGGGACTAGCGGAGCAAGAGACCCAGTACTTC	CASNPGLAEQETQYF
.	TRBD1	TRBV7-6	TRBJ2-1	TGTGCCAGCAGCCCCGGGACAGGGGTTACCTACAATGAGCAGTTCTTC	CASSPGTGVTYNEQFF
.	TRBD1	TRBV6-5	TRBJ1-3	TGTGCCAGCAGTACAGGGGTTGGAAACACCATATATTTT	CASSTGVGNTIYF
once	.	TRBV4-1	TRBJ1-2	TGCGCCAGCAGCCAAGTAAGGGGCTCTGGCTACACCTTC	CASSQVRGSGYTF
once	.	TRBV6-4	TRBJ2-1	TGTGCCAGCAGTGACTCTCTCGGGGGTCGGTCCTACAATGAGCAGTTCTTC	CASSDSLGGRSYNEQFF
.	TRBD1	TRBV5-1	TRBJ2-5	TGCGCCAGCAGCCGACAGGGGGTACCGGAAGAGACCCAGTACTTC	CASSRQGVPEETQYF
.	TRBD1	TRBV7-6	TRBJ1-1	TGTGCCAGCAGCTTAGCAGGGACAGGGCATTACGTAGCTTTCTTT	CASSLAGTGHYVAFF